This TCR beta chain was recovered during a study of T cells in Graves' hyperthyroidism and ophthalmopathy (dated by TCRdb to between 2017 and 2020). General notes on the study: Peripheral blood samples were taken at initial diagnosis, before any treatment was given. To identify TCR V-J signatures that set the groups apart, the researchers used a discovery cohort of 90 to 100 patients, made up of 43 with Graves' ophthalmopathy and 57 with stable Graves' hyperthyroidism. The paper reports TCR Vbeta CDR3 sequencing of fewer than 150 peripheral blood samples: approximately 43 ophthalmopathy, fewer than 80 hyperthyroidism and around 17 progressor patients. An independent validation cohort of 18 to 20 hyperthyroidism patients and about 16 patients who later progressed to ophthalmopathy tested prospective prediction of ophthalmopathy. For training and testing, the 95 to 100 patients in the discovery cohort were randomly divided in a 7:3 ratio. Once sampling was done, hyperthyroidism patients were given methimazole at a starting dose of 30 mg daily, whereas ophthalmopathy patients were given high-dose intravenous methylprednisolone. In addition, the study compared T-cell repertoires in thyroid tissue and in blood from six Graves' hyperthyroidism patients.

Broader findings and caveats from the paper: Most expanded thyroid clonotypes (frequency above 0.001) were also detected in blood, a finding suggesting that blood repertoires may reflect thyroid immune responses. In cross-validation, a model built on a 13 V-J signature told ophthalmopathy apart from stable hyperthyroidism with 85% to 90% sensitivity and 81% to 82% specificity, and in testing the same model reached 80%/75%. No statistical method was used to fix the sample size in advance, and group allocation was not hidden from the investigators. During validation, the model predicted progression to ophthalmopathy a median of about 5.9 months ahead of onset, with roughly 65% sensitivity and roughly 75% specificity.

V is cut back by 0 bases and J by 4 bases, with 3 bases in the junction unmatched. Per the germline V gene, MNHEY is the CDR1 and SVGAGI is the CDR2. The CDR3, cysteine through phenylalanine, is 15 amino acids long. The only DNA kept is the CDR3, 45 bases in frame from the first base. Stable Graves' hyperthyroidism was defined as the absence of progression to ophthalmopathy over 18 months of follow-up. Hyperthyroidism patients were newly diagnosed, had a disease duration of under 2 months, and were aged 18 to 65 years. Exclusion was applied to patients with uncontrolled infections, other autoimmune diseases, pregnancy or lactation. Diagnoses were based on clinical symptoms, serum thyroxine and TRAb, thyroid ultrasound and orbital computed tomography. Ficoll-Paque density gradient centrifugation was used to isolate PBMCs from around 10 ml of fresh peripheral blood. Trizol reagent was used to extract total RNA, and RNA quality was then checked on an Agilent 2100 Bioanalyzer.

The TCR beta CDR3 regions were amplified from the RNA transcripts. The first round of RT-PCR for the TCR CDR3 was performed with the HTBI primer set and the Qiagen OneStep RT-PCR kit. Libraries were constructed in a second round of multiplex PCR, after which size selection and purification were carried out. The libraries were sequenced on an Illumina HiSeq2000 using paired-end 100 bp reads. In the source study's methods: Raw data were processed with SOAPnuke, discarding reads with adapters, uncalled bases, mean Phred below 15, or no exact constant-primer or identifier match. High-quality paired reads were merged using COPE v1.2.5, and each unique nucleotide sequence was defined as a clonotype. MiTCR v1.1 was used to align clonotypes to the IMGT TRBV, TRBD and TRBJ reference segments. The analysis included only V-J combinations with a frequency above 0.0001, which together covered around 99% of the repertoires. A TCS score was defined as the ratio of F50 (clonal expansion) to E x V (chaos), with BLOSUM62-based TCRdist applied between CDR3 peptides within each V-J. Welch's t-statistics and random forest reduced around 550 V-J features to 10 to 15, which were used in a naive Bayes classifier (R e1071). TCRdb passed the public sequencing reads through fastp at Q25 and MiXCR, retaining productive beta sequences. One record per CDR3 amino acid sequence lists the most common genes and DNA. It is TCRdb's table, rather than the study itself, that gives the V and J calls and clone size. This sample has roughly 380,000 distinct CDR3 sequences in its table, and 14% of those were observed once. The ten largest clones take up approximately 9.9% of the sample.

This clonotype was seen ten or more times. Which antigen it targets is not known. No much larger clone is present one base from it, and per-base qualities are unavailable. In this chain, TRBV6-5 is recombined with TRBJ1-5; 7 central bases correspond to TRBD1. The receptor comes from an older woman with Graves' hyperthyroidism. Sequenced input: blood. In nucleotide form, the sequence is TGTGCCAGCAGTTACTCTTCGGGACAGAATCAGCCCCAGCATTTT. It specifies CASSYSSGQNQPQHF.